The 8 T cell receptor beta chains below all came from one sample that was sequenced in a study of shared clonotypes between healthy human individuals. Using immunoSEQ multiplex PCR, the repertoire was profiled, and TCRdb retains in-frame clones only, with some absent. The data contain a few million clones, around 90% of them seen just once; the ten biggest clones take up around 0.15%. The sample was naive CD4+ T cells sorted from blood. Sample subset: CD45RA+ positively selected. These receptors all come from a man younger than 35 in good health.

V is TRBV30 and J is TRBJ2-4; 12 positions agree with TRBD2. Germline loops: CDR1 GTSNPN, CDR2 SVGIG (reference sequence). The CDR3 sequence is 15 residues long. V lost 4 bases and J lost 9; bases outside the gene matches: 10. The CDR3 DNA is TGTGCCTGGACCGCCCTAGCGGGGGGGCGGGGCATTCAGTACTTC. Its protein product is CAWTALAGGRGIQYF.

The chain joins TRBV27 to TRBJ2-7; TRBD2 is a possible D gene (6 bases). The germline V gene has CDR1 MNHEY and CDR2 SMNVEV (reference sequence). The length of the CDR3 is 14 residues. V was shortened by 6 bases and J by 2 bases, with 14 bases between the two germline ends. CDR3 loop: CASSRGTSTYEQYF. The CDR3 DNA reads TGTGCCAGCAGCCGTGGGACTTCTACCTACGAGCAGTACTTC.

The J gene is TRBJ1-1, the V gene TRBV29-1, with a tentative D call TRBD1 (5 bases). There are 20 residues in the CDR3. Trimming cost V 2 bases and J 4 bases, with 32 bases left between them. In germline, CDR1 is SQVTM, CDR2 ANQGSEA. The CDR3 DNA follows: TGCAGCGTTGAATTAACCCCGGGCCGTCCGGGACGGGTAATGGGCACTGAAGCTTTCTTT. Translating it yields CSVELTPGRPGRVMGTEAFF.

CDR3 in amino acids: CASSPEGTSGTKTQYF. The CDR3, as DNA: TGTGCCAGCAGCCCGGAGGGGACTAGCGGGACCAAGACCCAGTACTTC. This chain joins TRBV5-4 and TRBJ2-5; 13 bases match TRBD2. Losses at the gene ends were 4 bases for V and 6 bases for J; bases not matched to a gene: 9. Germline V CDR1 and CDR2: SGHNT, YYREEE (reference sequence). The CDR3 runs 16 residues.

The rearrangement joins TRBV5-4 to TRBJ2-5, with TRBD2 matching over 7 bases. The V gene's germline CDR1 is SGHNT and CDR2 YYREEE (reference sequence). V trimming: 4 bases; J trimming: 0 bases; junction bases outside the gene matches: 12. The CDR3 loop spans 17 amino acids. The CDR3 DNA is TGTGCCAGCAGCCCGCCAATAGCGGGTGGGTACCAAGAGACCCAGTACTTC. It is translated as CASSPPIAGGYQETQYF.

The J gene is TRBJ1-2, the V gene TRBV19; TRBD1 is a possible D gene (6 bases). The CDR3 extends over 15 amino acids. Trimming left V 7 bases short and J 3 bases short, with 18 bases between. Germline V gene data show CDR1 as LNHDA and CDR2 as SQIVND (reference sequence). The CDR3 bases are TGTGCCAGTACGTCCCCTCCCCAGGGGTACTATGGCTACACCTTC. Translated, it gives CASTSPPQGYYGYTF.

The chain combines TRBV28 with TRBJ1-2; TRBD1 is a possible D gene (6 bases). Germline assignment: CDR1 MDHEN and CDR2 SYDVKM. Between the trimmed V and J ends, which lost 0 bases and 4 bases, there was a span of 12 bases. The CDR3 length is 15 residues. CDR3 loop: CASSLWVGGAYGYTF. The CDR3, as DNA: TGTGCCAGCAGTTTATGGGTAGGGGGGGCCTATGGCTACACCTTC.

Only a few counts were recorded for this clone. This sequence joins TRBV9 and TRBJ1-3; D is ambiguous. Trimming removed 0 bases at V and 7 bases at J, with 8 bases between. The CDR3 contains 13 residues. In germline, CDR1 is SGDLS, CDR2 YYNGEE. CDR3 in amino acids: CASSVERANTIYF. CDR3 coding DNA: TGTGCCAGCAGCGTAGAGCGGGCCAACACCATATATTTT.